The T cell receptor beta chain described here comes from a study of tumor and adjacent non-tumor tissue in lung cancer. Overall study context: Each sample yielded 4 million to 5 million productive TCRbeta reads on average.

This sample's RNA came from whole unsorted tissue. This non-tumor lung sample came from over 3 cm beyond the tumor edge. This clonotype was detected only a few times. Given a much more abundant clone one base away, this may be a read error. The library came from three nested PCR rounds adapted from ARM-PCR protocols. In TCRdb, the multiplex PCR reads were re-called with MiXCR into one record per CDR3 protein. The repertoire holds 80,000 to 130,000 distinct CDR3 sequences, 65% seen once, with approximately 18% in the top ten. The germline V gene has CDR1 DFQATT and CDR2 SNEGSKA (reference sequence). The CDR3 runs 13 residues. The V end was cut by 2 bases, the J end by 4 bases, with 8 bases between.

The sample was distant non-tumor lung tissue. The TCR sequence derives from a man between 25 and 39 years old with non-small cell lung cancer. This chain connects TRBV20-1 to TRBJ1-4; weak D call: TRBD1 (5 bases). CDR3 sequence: CSARTQGNEKLFF. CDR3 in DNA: TGCAGTGCTAGAACCCAGGGTAATGAAAAACTGTTTTTT.